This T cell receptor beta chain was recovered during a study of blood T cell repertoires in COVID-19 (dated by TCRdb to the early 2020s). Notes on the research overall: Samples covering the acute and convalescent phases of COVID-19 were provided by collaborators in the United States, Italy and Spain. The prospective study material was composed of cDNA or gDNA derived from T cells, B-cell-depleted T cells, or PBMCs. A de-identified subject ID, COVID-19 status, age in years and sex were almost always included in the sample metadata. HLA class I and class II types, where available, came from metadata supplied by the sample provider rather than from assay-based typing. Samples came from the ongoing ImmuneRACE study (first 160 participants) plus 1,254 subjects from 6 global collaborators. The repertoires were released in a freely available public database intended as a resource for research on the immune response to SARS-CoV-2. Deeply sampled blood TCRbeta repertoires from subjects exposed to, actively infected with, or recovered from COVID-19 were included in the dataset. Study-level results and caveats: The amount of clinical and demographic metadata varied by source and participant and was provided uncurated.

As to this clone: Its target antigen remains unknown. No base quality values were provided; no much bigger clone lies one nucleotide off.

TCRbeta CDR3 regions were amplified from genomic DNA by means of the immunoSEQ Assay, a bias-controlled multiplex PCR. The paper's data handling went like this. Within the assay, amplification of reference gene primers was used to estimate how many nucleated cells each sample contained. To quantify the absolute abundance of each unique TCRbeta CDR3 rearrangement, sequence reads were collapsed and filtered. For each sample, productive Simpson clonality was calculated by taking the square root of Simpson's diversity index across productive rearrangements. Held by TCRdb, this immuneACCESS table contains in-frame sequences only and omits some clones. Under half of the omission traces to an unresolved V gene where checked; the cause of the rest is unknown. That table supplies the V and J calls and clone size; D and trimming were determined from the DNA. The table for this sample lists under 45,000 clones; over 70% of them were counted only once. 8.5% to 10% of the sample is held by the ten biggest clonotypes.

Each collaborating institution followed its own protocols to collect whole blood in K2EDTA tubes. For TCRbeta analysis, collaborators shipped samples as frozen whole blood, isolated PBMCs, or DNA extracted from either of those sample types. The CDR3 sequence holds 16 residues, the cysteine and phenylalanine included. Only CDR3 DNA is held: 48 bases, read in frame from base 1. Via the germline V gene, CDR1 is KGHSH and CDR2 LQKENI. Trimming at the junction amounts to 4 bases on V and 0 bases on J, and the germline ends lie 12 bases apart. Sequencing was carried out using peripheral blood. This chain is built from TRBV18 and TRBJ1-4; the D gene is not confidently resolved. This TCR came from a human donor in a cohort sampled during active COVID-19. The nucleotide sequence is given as TGTGCCAGCTCACGTTCTAAGTCTACAACTAATGAAAAACTGTTTTTT. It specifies CASSRSKSTTNEKLFF.